The 32 T cell receptor beta chains below all came from one sample that was sequenced in a study of blood T cell repertoires in COVID-19. The data were produced by immunoSEQ multiplex PCR, yet TCRdb's version contains in-frame clones alone and is incomplete. The sample includes some 250,000 clones, 70% to 90% seen only once; the top ten take under 2.5%. The sequencing input was PBMCs or T cells enriched from blood (not recorded which). The source of these receptors is a woman between 50 and 59 years old who had recovered from COVID-19.

The genes are TRBV28 and TRBJ2-5; 7 positions agree with TRBD1. In germline, CDR1 is MDHEN, CDR2 SYDVKM. Unmatched junction bases numbered 14, after V lost 6 bases and J lost 4 bases. This CDR3 has 16 residues. The CDR3 reads CASRLGGQNAGETQYF. CDR3 coding DNA: TGTGCCAGCAGGTTAGGGGGACAGAATGCAGGAGAGACCCAGTACTTC.

Concerning this clone itself: Mismatch with germline at one junction end may stem from a read error. The chain is built from TRBV2 and TRBJ2-1; 8 positions match TRBD1. The CDR3 length is 15 residues. Germline V gene sequence: CDR1 SNHLY, CDR2 FYNNEI. CDR3 DNA sequence: TGTGCCAGCAGGGAAGACAGGGGAAACTACAATGAGCAGTTCTTC. Translation gives CASREDRGNYNEQFF.

The J gene is TRBJ1-1, the V gene TRBV28; D gene unclear. The CDR3 has 12 amino acids. Germline CDR1 reads MDHEN; CDR2 reads SYDVKM. The V end was cut by 5 bases, the J end by 3 bases, with 7 bases between. The CDR3 DNA reads as TGTGCCAGCAGTCCCTATTACACTGAAGCTTTCTTT. It yields the protein CASSPYYTEAFF.

The J gene is TRBJ2-1, the V gene TRBV4-1, with TRBD2 identical over 12 bases. The CDR3 is 15 amino acids. Per germline, CDR1 MGHRA and CDR2 YSYEKL. After removal of 4 bases from V and 7 bases from J, the junction contained 5 bases not matched to a gene. CDR3 sequence: CASSPGLAGRNEQFF. The DNA of the CDR3 is TGCGCCAGCAGCCCGGGACTAGCGGGTAGGAATGAGCAGTTCTTC.

This chain uses TRBV5-1 with TRBJ2-1; a possible D gene is TRBD2 (6 bases). The germline V and J ends were trimmed by 1 base and 1 base, with 12 bases remaining between them. Germline V gives CDR1 SGHRS, CDR2 YFSETQ. The CDR3 has 16 residues. CDR3 nucleotides: TGCGCCAGCAGCTTGTTAGGAGGGCCGTCCTACAATGAGCAGTTCTTC. Translation: CASSLLGGPSYNEQFF. Filled out from reference TRBV5-1 and TRBJ2-1, the complete variable domain reads KAGVTQTPRYLIKTRGQQVTLSCSPISGHRSVSWYQQTPGQGLQFLFEYFSETQRNKGNFPGRFSGRQFSNSRSEMNVSTLELGDSALYLCASSLLGGPSYNEQFFGPGTRLTVL.

Note on this clone: The sample has other DNA sequences that encode this CDR3 too. This chain connects TRBV5-1 to TRBJ1-1, with D hard to call. The CDR3 loop spans 13 amino acids. Trimming removed 0 bases from V and 3 bases from J, with 6 bases in between. The germline V gene has CDR1 SGHRS and CDR2 YFSETQ. CDR3 bases: TGCGCCAGCAGCTTGGCGGGTGACACTGAAGCTTTCTTT. This encodes CASSLAGDTEAFF.

This rearrangement joins TRBV6-1 to TRBJ1-4; the D gene is possibly TRBD1 (6 bases). Trimming shortened V by 2 bases and J by 6 bases, and 13 bases separated the two germline ends. This CDR3 contains 15 residues. CDR1 is MNHNS and CDR2 is SASEGT in the germline V gene. The CDR3 coding sequence is TGTGCCAGCAGTGAAACAGGGTCAGGGTATGAAAAACTGTTTTTT. Protein product: CASSETGSGYEKLFF.

V usage is TRBV28 and J usage is TRBJ2-1, with TRBD2 matching over 7 bases. CDR1 MDHEN and CDR2 SYDVKM come from the germline V gene. The CDR3 contains 16 residues. The junction had 14 bases not matched to a gene; V was cut back by 4 bases and J by 8 bases. CDR3 DNA sequence: TGTGCCAGCAGTTCCCCTGTTGCGGGAGAATACTATGAGCAGTTCTTC. The encoded protein is CASSSPVAGEYYEQFF.

The gene calls are TRBV15 and TRBJ1-2; D possibly corresponds to TRBD1 (5 bases). Germline V gives CDR1 LNHNV, CDR2 YYDKDF (reference sequence). The V and J ends lost 0 bases and 5 bases respectively, with 10 bases between them. The CDR3 runs to 14 residues. Here the CDR3 DNA reads TGTGCCACCAGCAGAGACGCAGGGCAGTATGGCTACACCTTC. Protein: CATSRDAGQYGYTF.

This CDR3 is CASSSGGVRPGELFF. The CDR3 coding sequence is TGTGCCAGCAGCTCCGGAGGGGTCCGACCCGGGGAGCTGTTTTTT. V is TRBV11-3 and J is TRBJ2-2, with a weak D call TRBD2 (6 bases). The CDR3 runs to 15 residues. Germline V gene data show CDR1 as SGHNT and CDR2 as YENEEA. V lost 4 bases and J lost 6, with 15 bases in between.

V and J are TRBV5-1 and TRBJ1-1; 12 bases line up with TRBD1. This CDR3 has 16 amino acids. Germline trimming cut 3 bases from V and 7 bases from J; bases unmatched to any gene: 10. The germline gives CDR1 SGHRS, CDR2 YFSETQ. This CDR3 is CASSSGTGGIEGEAFF. Here the CDR3 DNA reads TGCGCCAGCAGCTCGGGGACAGGGGGCATAGAGGGTGAAGCTTTCTTT. Together with reference TRBV5-1 and TRBJ1-1, the CDR3 gives the full variable domain: KAGVTQTPRYLIKTRGQQVTLSCSPISGHRSVSWYQQTPGQGLQFLFEYFSETQRNKGNFPGRFSGRQFSNSRSEMNVSTLELGDSALYLCASSSGTGGIEGEAFFGQGTRLTVV.

V and J are TRBV30 and TRBJ2-3; 8 positions agree with TRBD2. There are 12 residues in the CDR3. Losses at the gene ends were 0 bases for V and 8 bases for J; bases not matched to a gene: 1. The germline CDR1 and CDR2 sequences are GTSNPN and SVGIG (reference sequence). The CDR3 protein is CAWSVSGSTQYF. CDR3 coding DNA: TGTGCCTGGAGTGTAAGCGGGAGTACGCAGTATTTT.

The J gene is TRBJ2-7, the V gene TRBV6-5, with TRBD1 as a possible D gene (5 bases). Deletions cut 2 bases from V and 3 bases from J, with 8 bases between. Germline lookup yields CDR1 MNHEY and CDR2 SVGAGI. The CDR3 runs to 13 residues. CDR3 amino acids: CASSYGGHYEQYF. CDR3 in DNA: TGTGCCAGCAGTTACGGCGGACACTACGAGCAGTACTTC.

This chain links TRBV7-9 with TRBJ1-4; no clear D gene. Trimming removed 1 base from V and 8 bases from J, with 5 bases in between. The length of the CDR3 is 12 residues. CDR1 and CDR2 (germline): SEHNR, FQNEAQ (reference sequence). The CDR3 region is CASSLGAEKLFF. The DNA for the CDR3 is TGTGCCAGCAGCTTAGGTGCGGAAAAACTGTTTTTT.

This clone was seen only once. The V gene is TRBV28, the J gene TRBJ2-3, with no clear D. Trimming cost V 5 bases and J 6 bases, with 12 bases left between them. The length of the CDR3 is 13 residues. The germline gives CDR1 MDHEN, CDR2 SYDVKM. CDR3 residues: CASSQDPRDTQYF. Here the CDR3 DNA reads TGTGCCAGCAGTCAAGATCCGAGGGATACGCAGTATTTT.

This clone was detected a few times. The J gene is TRBJ2-1, the V gene TRBV7-2, with a possible D match to TRBD2 (5 bases). V was cut by 1 base and J by 7 bases, with 14 bases left in between. The CDR3 loop spans 15 amino acids. The V gene's germline CDR1 is SGHTA and CDR2 FQGNSA. The CDR3: CASSLVIGGGNEQFF. CDR3 coding DNA: TGTGCCAGCAGCTTAGTGATCGGAGGTGGGAATGAGCAGTTCTTC.

The CDR3: CASIGQAEETQYF. The CDR3 nucleotides are TGTGCCAGCATCGGACAGGCCGAAGAGACCCAGTACTTC. This chain links TRBV6-5 with TRBJ2-5; TRBD1 aligns across 7 bases. The CDR3 loop spans 13 amino acids. V lost 7 bases, J lost 3 bases, and 5 bases stayed unmatched. Germline lookup yields CDR1 MNHEY and CDR2 SVGAGI.

Only a few counts were recorded for this clone. V gene TRBV5-1 combines with J gene TRBJ2-1, with TRBD2 matching 11 bases. Looked up from germline, CDR1 is SGHRS and CDR2 is YFSETQ. The CDR3 runs 16 residues. The junction had 8 bases not matched to a gene; V was cut back by 5 bases and J by 4 bases. This chain's CDR3 is CASSSGLAGMYNEQFF. For the CDR3, the DNA is TGCGCCAGCAGTTCTGGACTAGCGGGTATGTACAATGAGCAGTTCTTC.

CDR3 loop: CASSLDRDYEQYF. The CDR3, as DNA: TGTGCCAGCAGCCTTGACAGGGACTACGAGCAGTACTTC. This chain uses TRBV11-2 with TRBJ2-7, with 7 positions matching TRBD1. The CDR3 is made up of 13 amino acids. Germline V gene sequence: CDR1 SGHAT, CDR2 FQNNGV. V was clipped by 5 bases and J by 3 bases; unmatched bases: 4.

This sequence joins TRBV27 and TRBJ2-3; 11 positions match TRBD2. The V segment lost 0 bases and the J segment 3 bases; nucleotides outside the gene matches: 5. In germline, CDR1 is MNHEY, CDR2 SMNVEV (reference sequence). The CDR3 runs to 17 residues. CDR3: CASSLSGLAGYTDTQYF. The DNA for the CDR3 is TGTGCCAGCAGTTTATCAGGACTAGCGGGTTATACAGATACGCAGTATTTT.

This chain uses TRBV27 with TRBJ1-6, with 7 bases fitting TRBD1. Germline values: CDR1 MNHEY, CDR2 SMNVEV (reference sequence). J was trimmed by 5 bases and V by 3 bases; bases with no gene match: 7. This CDR3 spans 16 amino acids. The CDR3 reads CASSFFVTGNNSPLHF. CDR3 nucleotides: TGTGCCAGCAGTTTTTTCGTGACAGGGAATAATTCACCCCTCCACTTT.

V is TRBV3-1 (or the pseudogene TRBV3-2) and J is TRBJ2-2, with no clear D. This CDR3 spans 12 amino acids. V was pared by 2 bases and J by 6 bases, with 4 bases between. Germline values: CDR1 LGHDT, CDR2 YNNKEL (reference sequence). The CDR3 sequence is CASSQFSGELFF. CDR3 coding DNA: TGTGCCAGCAGCCAATTCTCCGGGGAGCTGTTTTTT.

This clone was seen a single time. The chain employs TRBV5-1 and TRBJ2-1, with 10 bases aligning to TRBD2. Germline V gene lookup returns CDR1 SGHRS and CDR2 YFSETQ. The CDR3 contains 15 residues. After removal of 5 bases from V and 8 bases from J, the junction contained 10 bases not matched to a gene. CDR3: CASRERTSGGDEQFF. The DNA for the CDR3 is TGCGCCAGCAGAGAAAGGACTAGCGGCGGGGATGAGCAGTTCTTC.

The CDR3 DNA reads TGTGCTAGTGGTTTGGATGAGCGTCCCTACGAGCAGTACTTC. Translating gives CASGLDERPYEQYF. V gene TRBV12-5 combines with J gene TRBJ2-7; D is unclear. Germline-derived CDR1 and CDR2 are LGHNT and FRNRAP. The CDR3 contains 14 residues. V was trimmed by 1 base and J by 2 bases, leaving 9 bases between them.

Here the CDR3 reads CASTRGTSGRYEQYF. As DNA, the CDR3 is TGTGCCAGCACCAGGGGGACTAGCGGGAGATACGAGCAGTACTTC. The gene calls are TRBV27 and TRBJ2-7; 14 bases are a match to TRBD2. The CDR3 consists of 15 residues. CDR1 and CDR2 (germline): MNHEY, SMNVEV (reference sequence). V shed 7 bases, J shed 4 bases, and the junction held 6 bases outside the gene matches.

This sequence joins TRBV4-1 and TRBJ2-2; a possible D gene is TRBD1 (6 bases). The CDR3 is made up of 15 amino acids. Looked up from germline, CDR1 is MGHRA and CDR2 is YSYEKL. The ends were cut back, 1 base at V and 4 bases at J, with 10 bases in the middle. CDR3 sequence (DNA): TGCGCCAGCAGCCAAGGGACAGCGGTCACCGGGGAGCTGTTTTTT. It codes for CASSQGTAVTGELFF.

This chain uses TRBV15 with TRBJ1-5; 7 nucleotides match TRBD1. V was pared by 0 bases and J by 5 bases, with 10 bases of the junction left unmatched. The CDR3 runs 17 residues. Germline V gene lookup returns CDR1 LNHNV and CDR2 YYDKDF (reference sequence). In DNA, the CDR3 is TGTGCCACCAGCAGAGAAATCCGGGACAGCTCCTATCAGCCCCAGCATTTT. Residues: CATSREIRDSSYQPQHF.

About this clone itself: Within the sample, other DNA sequences also encode this same CDR3. V gene TRBV28 combines with J gene TRBJ2-5; D remains unclear. The V end was cut by 2 bases, the J end by 2 bases, with 9 bases between. The CDR3 covers 14 residues. Germline assignment: CDR1 MDHEN and CDR2 SYDVKM. DNA for the CDR3: TGTGCCAGCAGTTTAGGGCAGTTACAAGAGACCCAGTACTTC. Its protein product is CASSLGQLQETQYF.

The V and J genes are TRBV2 and TRBJ1-1; D not resolved. This CDR3 has 13 residues. Germline V gene sequence: CDR1 SNHLY, CDR2 FYNNEI. V was clipped by 8 bases and J by 3 bases, with 13 bases between them. The CDR3 is CASGPESDTEAFF. The CDR3 nucleotides are TGTGCCAGCGGGCCAGAATCAGACACTGAAGCTTTCTTT.

The chain carries TRBV5-1 and TRBJ1-1, with D maybe TRBD1 (5 bases). The CDR3 is 14 amino acids. V gave up 2 bases and J gave up 0 bases, with 8 bases separating them. Germline-derived CDR1 and CDR2 are SGHRS and YFSETQ. CDR3 residues: CASSFGGMNTEAFF. The CDR3 coding sequence is TGCGCCAGCAGCTTCGGGGGGATGAACACTGAAGCTTTCTTT.

The rearrangement uses TRBV23-1 and TRBJ1-2, with 7 bases matching TRBD1. TRBV23-1 is an open reading frame, and its role is uncertain. J gave up 8 bases and V 4 bases, and 13 bases lay outside the gene matches. The CDR3 is 15 amino acids. In DNA form, the CDR3 reads TGCGCCAGCAGTCCCGACAGGGTAGTTATGGGGGGCTACACCTTC. Encoded protein: CASSPDRVVMGGYTF.

The rearrangement joins TRBV6-5 to TRBJ1-1; D not certain. CDR3 length: 14 amino acids. CDR1 is MNHEY and CDR2 is SVGAGI in the germline V gene. V lost 4 bases and J lost 5, with 14 bases in between. This chain's CDR3 is CASSSAGVKTEAFF. The CDR3 nucleotides read TGTGCCAGCAGTTCGGCCGGGGTAAAGACTGAAGCTTTCTTT.